This record concerns one T cell receptor beta chain sequence. What it binds is unknown. The CDR3 runs 15 residues. From germline, CDR1 is SNHLY and CDR2 FYNNEI. The J segment lost 7 bases and the V segment lost 8 bases, leaving 14 bases of the junction unmatched. The sample is drawn from a study of cytomegalovirus exposure and HLA in healthy donors. General observations from the study: TCR association rates varied by HLA locus in a later analysis, with DRB1 highest and HLA-C lowest. Sequencing likely produced, as an artifact, a cluster of highly shared sequence variants. Later genetic work tied a missense DCLRE1C variant to beta-chain V and J trimming.

Primers included in the PCR were 60 Vbeta and 13 Jbeta primers. Measured with immunoSEQ multiplex PCR; TCRdb has only the in-frame clones, and not every one. Among 100,000 to 150,000 clones listed, 80% were seen once. Source material: PBMCs. This TCR was sampled from a man in his thirties or forties in good health and CMV-seropositive. The chain couples TRBV2 to TRBJ2-5; 9 nucleotides line up with TRBD2. The CDR3 region is CASLGVAGVGGTQYF. CDR3 nucleotides: TGTGCCAGCCTCGGGGTAGCGGGGGTAGGAGGGACCCAGTACTTC.